This TCR beta chain is from a study of blood T cell repertoires in COVID-19. Study in general: The United States, Italy and Spain supplied acute and convalescent COVID-19 samples. PBMCs, B-cell-depleted T cells, or T cells were the source of the cDNA or gDNA that made up the material.

The germline V and J ends were trimmed by 6 bases and 0 bases, with 14 bases remaining between them. Germline V gene lookup returns CDR1 MDHEN and CDR2 SYDVKM. The CDR3 contains 15 residues. Original data processing: Researchers report that nucleated cell counts were estimated from reference gene primer amplification. The protocol was immunoSEQ multiplex PCR, while the TCRdb copy is restricted to in-frame clones and leaves out a portion. That table is the source of V, J and clone size, and D and trimming were worked out from the DNA. The sample lists over 600,000 clones, about 90% occurring once. The chain joins TRBV28 to TRBJ1-1; perhaps TRBD1 as D (5 bases). The receptor was derived from a woman in her late teens or twenties with acute or convalescent COVID-19. The sample consisted of peripheral blood. CDR3 loop: CASSPGGALNTEAFF. The CDR3 region has the DNA TGTGCCAGCAGCCCTGGAGGGGCCTTGAACACTGAAGCTTTCTTT.